These 22 T cell receptor beta chains were sequenced from one sample in a study of CD4 T cells in relation to SARS-CoV-2 and coronaviruses (dated by TCRdb to about 2021). CD4+ T cells from unexposed donors were collected before the COVID-19 pandemic (2011-2018). The EasySep CD4+ T cell isolation kit was used to isolate CD4+ T cells once the cultures had run for under twelve days. Antigens for these TCRs are unknown. Library prep was done by the immunoSEQ multiplex PCR assay. TCRdb obtained this table from immuneACCESS and retained in-frame rearrangements with V and J assigned. These tables miss some clones; where compared with another copy, unresolved V genes account for less than half of the shortfall, and the remainder is unexplained. This sample holds 10,000 to 15,000 clones; 69% were observed only once. The top ten hold 6% to 9.5% of the sample. The sequencing input was CD4+ T cells from PBMCs, cultured in vitro. All receptors derive from a human donor in good health.

This sequence joins TRBV5-1 and TRBJ1-2, with 8 bases aligning to TRBD1. The CDR3 covers 13 residues. The V gene's germline CDR1 is SGHRS and CDR2 YFSETQ. Losses at the gene ends were 4 bases for V and 7 bases for J; bases not matched to a gene: 6. The CDR3 DNA reads as TGCGCCAGCAGCCCGACAGGGGCCGGTGGCTACACCTTC. Translated: CASSPTGAGGYTF.

This rearrangement joins TRBV15 to TRBJ2-7; D is uncertain. The ends were cut back, 3 bases at V and 3 bases at J, with 6 bases in the middle. The germline CDR1 and CDR2 sequences are LNHNV and YYDKDF (reference sequence). This CDR3 has 12 residues. CDR3 protein: CATSRGNYEQYF. Written as DNA, the CDR3 is TGTGCCACCAGCAGGGGAAACTACGAGCAGTACTTC. The full variable domain, rest sourced from reference TRBV15 and TRBJ2-7, is DAMVIQNPRYQVTQFGKPVTLSCSQTLNHNVMYWYQQKSSQAPKLLFHYYDKDFNNEADTPDNFQSRRPNTSFCFLDIRSPGLGDTAMYLCATSRGNYEQYFGPGTRLTVT.

The rearrangement links TRBV15 to TRBJ2-5; D unresolved. This CDR3 spans 13 amino acids. CDR1 is LNHNV and CDR2 is YYDKDF in the germline V gene (reference sequence). V lost 3 bases and J lost 1, with 6 bases in between. CDR3 coding DNA: TGTGCCACCAGCAGGGACGGCCAAGAGACCCAGTACTTC. It is translated as CATSRDGQETQYF.

This clone has a handful of counts. The chain is built from TRBV3-1 (or the pseudogene TRBV3-2) and TRBJ2-3; 8 bases align to TRBD2. CDR3 length: 16 amino acids. CDR1 is LGHDT and CDR2 is YNNKEL in the germline V gene (reference sequence). The junction had 7 bases not matched to a gene; V was cut back by 2 bases and J by 3 bases. This CDR3 is CASSQTAASGTDTQYF. As DNA, the CDR3 is TGTGCCAGCAGCCAAACGGCGGCTAGCGGGACAGATACGCAGTATTTT.

This clone was counted a few times. The chain couples TRBV24-1 to TRBJ1-2; no clear D gene. CDR1 KGHDR and CDR2 SFDVKD come from the germline V gene. The CDR3 spans 14 residues. V was trimmed by 2 bases and J by 8 bases, leaving 14 bases between them. CDR3 nucleotides: TGTGCCACCAGTGATTCCCTAGACTTGGAAGGCTACACCTTC. Translating it yields CATSDSLDLEGYTF.

The chain recombines TRBV11-2 with TRBJ2-1; 8 bases align to TRBD2. There are 16 residues in the CDR3. CDR1 is SGHAT and CDR2 is FQNNGV in the germline V gene. V shed 6 bases, J shed 5 bases, and the junction held 12 bases outside the gene matches. CDR3 sequence: CASRAVSGLANNEQFF. The CDR3 DNA reads TGTGCCAGCAGGGCAGTGTCAGGACTAGCAAACAATGAGCAGTTCTTC.

V gene TRBV28 combines with J gene TRBJ1-2, with D maybe TRBD1 (5 bases). This CDR3 is built from 12 residues. Germline V CDR1 and CDR2: MDHEN, SYDVKM. V was trimmed by 3 bases and J by 6 bases, leaving 8 bases between them. Written as DNA, the CDR3 is TGTGCCAGCAGTTTTGGGGGGGATGGCTACACCTTC. Translation: CASSFGGDGYTF.

The rearrangement links TRBV5-4 to TRBJ1-3, with a weak D call TRBD1 (5 bases). Germline CDR1 SGHNT, CDR2 YYREEE (reference sequence). There are 16 residues in the CDR3. Trimming took off 4 bases at V and 0 bases at J, with 14 bases between the two ends. The CDR3 DNA reads TGTGCCAGCAGCGTGAGAACAGGTTTCTCTGGAAACACCATATATTTT. Protein product: CASSVRTGFSGNTIYF.

This clone was seen more than once but under ten times. V usage is TRBV7-9 and J usage is TRBJ1-1; D is unresolved. CDR1 and CDR2 from the germline V gene are SEHNR and FQNEAQ (reference sequence). Trimming removed 2 bases from V and 5 bases from J, with 12 bases in between. The CDR3 is 14 amino acids. As DNA, the CDR3 is TGTGCCAGCAGCTTACGGCGATTTGGGACTGAAGCTTTCTTT. As protein: CASSLRRFGTEAFF.

The V call is TRBV7-3, the J call TRBJ1-1; no clear D. This CDR3 region has 13 residues. The germline gives CDR1 SGHTA, CDR2 FQGTGA. V lost 0 bases to trimming and J lost 4 bases, with 6 bases between them. CDR3 in amino acids: CASSLTPVTEAFF. The CDR3 DNA reads as TGTGCCAGCAGCTTAACGCCGGTCACTGAAGCTTTCTTT.

This chain connects TRBV18 to TRBJ1-4; D remains unclear. Germline loops: CDR1 KGHSH, CDR2 LQKENI. V dropped 3 bases and J dropped 11 bases, with 13 bases sitting between them. The CDR3 has 13 amino acids. The CDR3 sequence: CASSPPPPSKLFF. The CDR3 DNA reads TGTGCCAGCTCACCCCCCCCTCCGTCGAAACTGTTTTTT.

The chain joins TRBV10-2 to TRBJ2-7; maybe TRBD2 (6 bases). The CDR3 extends over 13 amino acids. Germline V gene data show CDR1 as WSHSY and CDR2 as SAAADI. Trimming pared 4 bases from V and 2 bases from J, leaving 9 bases between. CDR3 nucleotide sequence: TGCGCCAGCAGTGTCGGGAGTACCTACGAGCAGTACTTC. Protein sequence: CASSVGSTYEQYF.

V gene TRBV10-1 combines with J gene TRBJ2-7, with TRBD1 as a possible D gene (6 bases). The CDR3 covers 14 residues. Germline assignment: CDR1 WNHNN and CDR2 SYGVQD (reference sequence). V was cut by 8 bases and J by 3 bases, with 17 bases left in between. This CDR3 is CASANRVGDYEQYF. CDR3 nucleotides: TGCGCCAGCGCTAACAGGGTCGGGGACTACGAGCAGTACTTC.

This chain uses TRBV29-1 with TRBJ2-7; D is unresolved. Germline values: CDR1 SQVTM, CDR2 ANQGSEA. Trimming pared 7 bases from V and 5 bases from J, leaving 12 bases between. The CDR3 consists of 11 residues. The CDR3 loop reads CSAQESHEQYF. CDR3 in DNA: TGCAGCGCCCAGGAAAGCCACGAGCAGTACTTC.

The chain has TRBV24-1 and TRBJ2-5; 9 bases fit TRBD1. After removal of 7 bases from V and 8 bases from J, the junction contained 7 bases not matched to a gene. The germline CDR1 and CDR2 sequences are KGHDR and SFDVKD. The CDR3 contains 13 residues. Here the CDR3 reads CATSGQGMNTQYF. Here the CDR3 DNA reads TGTGCCACCAGCGGACAGGGGATGAACACCCAGTACTTC.

The genes are TRBV18 and TRBJ2-2; D gene unclear. Germline V CDR1 and CDR2: KGHSH, LQKENI. V was pared by 3 bases and J by 7 bases, with 9 bases between. There are 13 residues in the CDR3. The CDR3 DNA reads TGTGCCAGCTCACCCGTCACCGGCGGGGAGCTGTTTTTT. Translating it yields CASSPVTGGELFF.

J is TRBJ1-1 and V is TRBV19; D gene uncertain. From germline, CDR1 is LNHDA and CDR2 SQIVND (reference sequence). The CDR3 sequence is 14 residues long. Deletions cut 1 base from V and 5 bases from J, with 11 bases between. As DNA, the CDR3 is TGTGCCAGTAGTATAGTAGGACTAGGGACTGAAGCTTTCTTT. This gives the protein CASSIVGLGTEAFF.

This clone was observed once. The chain has TRBV15 and TRBJ2-7, with D hard to call. With 3 bases removed from V and 0 bases from J, the gap between germline ends came to 3 bases. Germline V gene lookup returns CDR1 LNHNV and CDR2 YYDKDF (reference sequence). The CDR3 covers 12 residues. The DNA of the CDR3 is TGTGCCACCAGCAGGCCCTCCTACGAGCAGTACTTC. Translated: CATSRPSYEQYF.

V gene TRBV4-1 combines with J gene TRBJ2-1; D gene uncertain. Germline V gene data show CDR1 as MGHRA and CDR2 as YSYEKL. Trimming took off 0 bases at V and 6 bases at J, with 9 bases between the two ends. This CDR3 contains 14 residues. CDR3 protein: CASSQDLWGNEQFF. CDR3 nucleotide sequence: TGCGCCAGCAGCCAAGATCTGTGGGGCAATGAGCAGTTCTTC.

The chain links TRBV3-1 (or the pseudogene TRBV3-2) to TRBJ2-3, with 10 bases that match TRBD2. This CDR3 comprises 16 residues. In germline, CDR1 is LGHDT, CDR2 YNNKEL (reference sequence). The ends lost 2 bases at V and 2 bases at J; junction bases unmatched: 4. CDR3 nucleotide sequence: TGTGCCAGCAGCCAACCGGGACTAGCGTTCACAGATACGCAGTATTTT. It encodes CASSQPGLAFTDTQYF.

This chain joins TRBV23-1 and TRBJ2-2; 10 positions agree with TRBD1. TRBV23-1 is an ORF, with its function uncertain. V trimming: 6 bases; J trimming: 1 base; junction bases outside the gene matches: 14. The CDR3 has 19 amino acids. This CDR3 reads CASRDHPGTGAGNTGELFF. The CDR3 DNA reads TGCGCCAGCAGGGACCATCCCGGGACAGGGGCAGGGAACACCGGGGAGCTGTTTTTT.

The chain has TRBV11-2 and TRBJ2-1; TRBD2 matches at 7 bases. The CDR3 has 15 amino acids. Germline loops: CDR1 SGHAT, CDR2 FQNNGV. Trimming removed 6 bases from V and 0 bases from J; junction bases left unmatched: 5. CDR3 bases: TGTGCCAGCAGGGGAGGGGAGAGCTCCTACAATGAGCAGTTCTTC. Its translation is CASRGGESSYNEQFF. The entire variable domain, with the rest obtained from reference TRBV11-2 and TRBJ2-1, is as follows: EAGVAQSPRYKIIEKRQSVAFWCNPISGHATLYWYQQILGQGPKLLIQFQNNGVVDDSQLPKDRFSAERLKGVDSTLKIQPAKLEDSAVYLCASRGGESSYNEQFFGPGTRLTVL.